The rows below give T cell receptor beta chains drawn from one sample of a study of blood T cell repertoires in COVID-19. The method was immunoSEQ multiplex PCR; TCRdb's version includes in-frame clones alone and lacks a portion of them. The sample yields some 140,000 clones, 70% to 85% seen once. Sequenced material: peripheral blood. Receptors were obtained from a man aged 55 to 70 with acute or convalescent COVID-19. CDR3s include the opening cysteine and the closing phenylalanine or tryptophan. D genes are given only for firm matches. Only some rows state a clone size, as once, few, many or a class for expanded clones.

>14|TRBV24-1|-|TRBJ1-1|-
CATSDAKGATEAFF
TGTGCCACCAGTGATGCCAAAGGGGCCACTGAAGCTTTCTTT
>13|TRBV20-1|-|TRBJ1-2|-
CSAGATGYYGYTF
TGCAGTGCTGGTGCCACAGGGTACTATGGCTACACCTTC
>14|TRBV6-2/TRBV6-3|-|TRBJ2-7|TRBD2
CASSRPGLTYEQYF
TGTGCCAGCAGTAGACCGGGACTAACTTACGAGCAGTACTTC
>15|TRBV7-9|-|TRBJ1-1|-
CASTLSGGVNTEAFF
TGTGCCAGCACCTTGTCCGGGGGAGTCAACACTGAAGCTTTCTTT
>15|TRBV13|-|TRBJ1-4|-
CASSPAGTIDEKLFF
TGTGCCAGCAGCCCGGCCGGGACAATCGATGAAAAACTGTTTTTT
>14|TRBV5-4|-|TRBJ1-5|TRBD1
CASSLQGGDQPQHF
TGTGCCAGCAGCCTACAGGGGGGGGATCAGCCCCAGCATTTT
>14|TRBV7-9|-|TRBJ2-5|TRBD1
CASSDMDRQETQYF
TGTGCCAGCAGCGACATGGACAGGCAAGAGACCCAGTACTTC
>14|TRBV28|few|TRBJ1-5|-
CASSPPGGGQPQHF
TGTGCCAGCAGCCCCCCGGGGGGTGGTCAGCCCCAGCATTTT
>16|TRBV6-5|-|TRBJ2-1|-
CASSYSGRGNYNEQFF
TGTGCCAGCAGTTACTCGGGCAGGGGAAATTACAATGAGCAGTTCTTC
>13|TRBV18|-|TRBJ1-1|-
CASSPDSHTEAFF
TGTGCCAGCTCACCGGACTCACACACTGAAGCTTTCTTT
>12|TRBV6-2/TRBV6-3|-|TRBJ2-1|-
CASSSWSNEQFF
TGTGCCAGCAGTTCTTGGAGCAATGAGCAGTTCTTC
>14|TRBV2|-|TRBJ2-3|TRBD1
CASIQDRGADTQYF
TGTGCCAGCATCCAGGACAGGGGCGCAGATACGCAGTATTTT
>14|TRBV10-3|-|TRBJ1-3|TRBD1
CAITSTGGQDTIYF
TGTGCCATCACCTCCACAGGGGGGCAGGACACCATATATTTT
>14|TRBV25-1|-|TRBJ2-1|TRBD1
CASSGTGVNDEQFF
TGTGCCAGCAGCGGGACAGGGGTCAACGATGAGCAGTTCTTC
>16|TRBV7-8|-|TRBJ1-5|-
CASSSVARLSNQPQHF
TGTGCCAGCAGCTCGGTTGCCAGGTTAAGCAATCAGCCCCAGCATTTT
>15|TRBV28|many|TRBJ1-6|-
CASRLRDSYNSPLHF
TGTGCCAGCAGACTCCGGGATTCCTATAATTCACCCCTCCACTTT
>16|TRBV7-9|-|TRBJ2-1|-
CASSLGTAAFQNEQFF
TGTGCCAGCAGCTTGGGCACAGCGGCATTTCAAAATGAGCAGTTCTTC
>15|TRBV6-5|many|TRBJ2-7|TRBD1
CASSRQGAAAYEQYF
TGTGCCAGCAGCAGACAGGGCGCCGCAGCCTACGAGCAGTACTTC
>13|TRBV11-2|-|TRBJ2-7|-
CASSLREPYEQYF
TGTGCCAGCAGCTTAAGGGAGCCCTACGAGCAGTACTTC
>13|TRBV6-6|-|TRBJ2-1|-
CASSYSGNNEQFF
TGTGCCAGCAGTTACTCGGGCAACAATGAGCAGTTCTTC
>16|TRBV11-2|-|TRBJ2-1|-
CASSSGLSSSYNEQFF
TGTGCCAGCAGCTCCGGACTGTCGAGCTCCTACAATGAGCAGTTCTTC
>15|TRBV6-6|-|TRBJ1-3|-
CASSQLTGSGNTIYF
TGTGCCAGCAGTCAACTTACAGGGAGTGGTAACACCATATATTTT
>15|TRBV4-3|-|TRBJ2-1|-
CASSQVLSSYNEQFF
TGCGCCAGCAGCCAAGTACTGAGCTCCTACAATGAGCAGTTCTTC
>13|TRBV7-2|-|TRBJ1-1|-
CASSLPSLGEAFF
TGTGCCAGCAGCTTACCCTCGCTCGGGGAAGCTTTCTTT
>12|TRBV28|-|TRBJ1-2|-
CASSGDRMSYTF
TGTGCCAGCAGTGGCGACAGGATGAGCTACACCTTC
>15|TRBV5-3|-|TRBJ1-2|-
CARSLRYGTGYGYTF
TGTGCCAGAAGCTTGAGGTACGGTACAGGCTATGGCTACACCTTC
>16|TRBV7-2|-|TRBJ1-2|-
CASSFGRGGGNYGYTF
TGTGCCAGCAGCTTTGGCAGGGGCGGGGGTAACTATGGCTACACCTTC
>11|TRBV10-1|-|TRBJ1-2|-
CASHGGGGYTF
TGCGCCAGCCATGGGGGGGGTGGCTACACCTTC
>12|TRBV6-6|-|TRBJ2-1|TRBD1
CASSPPDRGQFF
TGTGCCAGCAGCCCGCCTGACAGGGGGCAGTTCTTC
>12|TRBV29-1|-|TRBJ2-4|-
CSVERSGDNQYF
TGCAGCGTTGAAAGGAGTGGGGACAACCAGTACTTC
>10|TRBV28|-|TRBJ2-3|-
CATSGTTQYF
TGTGCCACTTCGGGTACTACGCAGTATTTT
>11|TRBV6-2/TRBV6-3|-|TRBJ2-7|-
CASSQFYEQYF
TGTGCCAGCAGTCAATTCTACGAGCAGTACTTC
>14|TRBV7-2|-|TRBJ2-2|TRBD2
CASSPSGVGGELFF
TGTGCCAGCAGTCCTAGCGGGGTTGGCGGGGAGCTGTTTTTT
>12|TRBV5-6|-|TRBJ2-7|-
CASSLQGFEQYF
TGTGCCAGCAGCTTACAGGGTTTCGAGCAGTACTTC
>17|TRBV3-1/TRBV3-2|-|TRBJ1-1|-
CASSHGKTGKLNTEAFF
TGTGCCAGCAGCCATGGAAAAACAGGGAAGTTGAACACTGAAGCTTTCTTT
>14|TRBV30|-|TRBJ1-4|TRBD1
CAWSTGQGNEKLFF
TGTGCCTGGAGTACGGGACAGGGTAATGAAAAACTGTTTTTT
>13|TRBV6-5|few|TRBJ2-3|TRBD2
CATSGRATDTQYF
TGTGCCACCAGCGGGAGGGCCACAGATACGCAGTATTTT
>13|TRBV27|-|TRBJ2-7|TRBD2
CASRLAGSYEQYF
TGTGCCAGCAGACTAGCGGGAAGCTACGAGCAGTACTTC
>13|TRBV6-5|-|TRBJ1-2|-
CASTVGQAYGYTF
TGTGCCAGCACTGTTGGGCAGGCATATGGCTACACCTTC
>16|TRBV15|-|TRBJ2-3|-
CATSRDRGGNTDTQYF
TGTGCCACCAGCAGAGATCGCGGAGGCAACACAGATACGCAGTATTTT
>16|TRBV5-8|many|TRBJ1-6|TRBD1
CASSWGGQAINSPLHF
TGTGCCAGCAGCTGGGGAGGACAGGCAATAAATTCACCCCTCCACTTT
>16|TRBV11-2|-|TRBJ1-3|-
CASRSLRGNSGNTIYF
TGTGCCAGCCGCTCCCTGCGAGGGAACTCTGGAAACACCATATATTTT
>16|TRBV5-1|-|TRBJ1-5|-
CASSLQGLEGNQPQHF
TGCGCCAGCAGTCTTCAGGGGTTGGAAGGCAATCAGCCCCAGCATTTT
>15|TRBV9|-|TRBJ1-3|-
CASSAGRLSGNTIYF
TGTGCCAGCAGTGCGGGACGCCTCTCTGGAAACACCATATATTTT
>15|TRBV14|-|TRBJ1-4|-
CASSQDRRTNEKLFF
TGTGCCAGCAGCCAAGACAGGAGGACTAATGAAAAACTGTTTTTT
>12|TRBV6-2/TRBV6-3|-|TRBJ1-5|-
CASSSMNQPQHF
TGTGCCAGCAGTTCTATGAATCAGCCCCAGCATTTT
>13|TRBV12-3/TRBV12-4|few|TRBJ2-1|-
CASSVRNYNEQFF
TGTGCCAGCAGTGTTAGAAATTACAATGAGCAGTTCTTC
>13|TRBV18|-|TRBJ2-7|TRBD1
CASSGGQGDEQYF
TGTGCCAGCTCAGGAGGACAGGGTGACGAGCAGTACTTC
>13|TRBV2|once|TRBJ2-5|-
CASSYRGGETQYF
TGTGCCAGCAGTTACAGGGGGGGAGAGACCCAGTACTTC
>16|TRBV7-9|-|TRBJ1-6|-
CASSQGVQGDNSPLHF
TGTGCCAGCAGCCAGGGTGTGCAAGGGGATAATTCACCCCTCCACTTT
>15|TRBV28|-|TRBJ1-1|TRBD1
CASSFLQGVNTEAFF
TGTGCCAGCAGTTTCTTACAGGGGGTGAACACTGAAGCTTTCTTT
>15|TRBV27|-|TRBJ2-6|-
CASKTGYSGANVLTF
TGTGCCAGCAAAACAGGCTACTCTGGGGCCAACGTCCTGACTTTC
>15|TRBV9|-|TRBJ2-7|TRBD2
CASSTTSGSPYEQYF
TGTGCCAGCAGCACCACTAGCGGGAGTCCCTACGAGCAGTACTTC
>14|TRBV28|-|TRBJ2-7|TRBD2
CASSLTGGHYEQYF
TGTGCCAGCAGTTTAACGGGGGGGCACTACGAGCAGTACTTC
>16|TRBV9|-|TRBJ2-2|TRBD2
CASSVGTSGITGELFF
TGTGCCAGCAGCGTAGGGACTAGCGGAATCACCGGGGAGCTGTTTTTT
>15|TRBV27|-|TRBJ2-1|TRBD2
CASSVTSGPYNEQFF
TGTGCCAGCAGTGTCACTAGCGGCCCCTACAATGAGCAGTTCTTC
>13|TRBV29-1|-|TRBJ1-2|TRBD1
CSVYSDRVYGYTF
TGCAGCGTTTATTCGGACAGGGTCTATGGCTACACCTTC
>15|TRBV30|-|TRBJ1-5|-
CAWSFGGSPNQPQHF
TGTGCCTGGAGTTTTGGGGGCAGCCCAAATCAGCCCCAGCATTTT